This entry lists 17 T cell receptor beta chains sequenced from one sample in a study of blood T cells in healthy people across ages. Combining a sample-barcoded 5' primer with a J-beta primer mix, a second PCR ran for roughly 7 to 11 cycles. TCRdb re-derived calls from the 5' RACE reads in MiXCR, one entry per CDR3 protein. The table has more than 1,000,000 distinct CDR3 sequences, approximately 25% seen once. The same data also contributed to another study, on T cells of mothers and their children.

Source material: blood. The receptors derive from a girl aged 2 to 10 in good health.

CDR3 nucleotides: TGCAGTGCTTCTCAGGGGGCCATGAACACTGAAGCTTTCTTT. Its translation is CSASQGAMNTEAFF. J is TRBJ1-1 and V is TRBV20-1, with 8 bases lining up with TRBD1. Germline CDR1 and CDR2: DFQATT and SNEGSKA (reference sequence). The CDR3 has 14 residues. V shed 5 bases, J shed 0 bases, and the junction held 5 bases outside the gene matches.

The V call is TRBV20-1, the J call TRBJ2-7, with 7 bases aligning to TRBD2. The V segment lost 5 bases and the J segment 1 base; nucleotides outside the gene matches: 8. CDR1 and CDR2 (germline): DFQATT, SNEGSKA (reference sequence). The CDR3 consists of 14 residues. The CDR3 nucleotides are TGCAGTGCTGGGGGGGACTCTCGTTCCTACGAGCAGTACTTC. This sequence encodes CSAGGDSRSYEQYF.

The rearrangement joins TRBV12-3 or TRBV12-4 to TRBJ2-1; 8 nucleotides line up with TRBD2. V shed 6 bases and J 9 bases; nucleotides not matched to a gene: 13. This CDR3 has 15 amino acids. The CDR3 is CASSTGTREGGEQFF. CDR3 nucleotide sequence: TGTGCCAGCAGCACCGGGACTAGAGAGGGCGGTGAGCAGTTCTTC.

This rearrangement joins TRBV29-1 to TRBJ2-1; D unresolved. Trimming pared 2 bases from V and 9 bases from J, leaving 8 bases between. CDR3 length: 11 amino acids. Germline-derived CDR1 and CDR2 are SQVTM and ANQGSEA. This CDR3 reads CSVERIGEQFF. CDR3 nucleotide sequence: TGCAGCGTTGAAAGGATAGGTGAGCAGTTCTTC.

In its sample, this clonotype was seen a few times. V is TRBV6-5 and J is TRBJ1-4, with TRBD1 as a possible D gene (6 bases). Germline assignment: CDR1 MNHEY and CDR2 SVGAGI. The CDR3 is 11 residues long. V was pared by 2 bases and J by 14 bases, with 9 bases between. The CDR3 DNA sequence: TGTGCCAGCAGTTACGGACAGCAGCTGTTTTTT. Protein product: CASSYGQQLFF.

The CDR3 is CSVASGTGKNIQYF. CDR3 bases: TGCAGCGTCGCCTCCGGGACAGGCAAAAACATTCAGTACTTC. V is TRBV29-1 and J is TRBJ2-4; 8 bases align to TRBD1. The CDR3 is made up of 14 amino acids. Trimming took 6 bases from V and 3 from J; bases not matched to a gene: 7. The germline V gene has CDR1 SQVTM and CDR2 ANQGSEA.

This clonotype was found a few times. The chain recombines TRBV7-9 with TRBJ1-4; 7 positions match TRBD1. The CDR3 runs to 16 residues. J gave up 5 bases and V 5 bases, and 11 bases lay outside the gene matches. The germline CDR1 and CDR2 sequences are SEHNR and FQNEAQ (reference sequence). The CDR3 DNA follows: TGTGCCAGCAGCGATACCCGACAGGGCAAGAATGAAAAACTGTTTTTT. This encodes CASSDTRQGKNEKLFF.

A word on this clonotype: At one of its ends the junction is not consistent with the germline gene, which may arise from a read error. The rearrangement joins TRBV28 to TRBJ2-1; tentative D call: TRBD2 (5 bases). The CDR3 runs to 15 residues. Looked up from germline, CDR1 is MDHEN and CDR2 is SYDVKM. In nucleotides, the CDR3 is TGTGTCAGCAGTCCCCTAGTTCTAGCCATCTCGGAGCAGTTCTTC. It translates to CVSSPLVLAISEQFF.

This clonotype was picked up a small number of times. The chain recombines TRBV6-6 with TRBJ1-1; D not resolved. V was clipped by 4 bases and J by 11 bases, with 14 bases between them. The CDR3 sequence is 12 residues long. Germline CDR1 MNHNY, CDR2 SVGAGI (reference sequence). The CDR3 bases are TGTGCCAGCAGTTCCCCGAGTTCTTGGGCTTTCTTT. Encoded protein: CASSSPSSWAFF.

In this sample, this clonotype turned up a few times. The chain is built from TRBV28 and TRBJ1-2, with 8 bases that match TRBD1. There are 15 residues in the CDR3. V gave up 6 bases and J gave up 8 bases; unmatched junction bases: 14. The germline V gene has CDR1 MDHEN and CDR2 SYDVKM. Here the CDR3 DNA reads TGTGCCAGCAGGTCGGACAGGGAGGGGATTGGGGGCTACACCTTC. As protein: CASRSDREGIGGYTF.

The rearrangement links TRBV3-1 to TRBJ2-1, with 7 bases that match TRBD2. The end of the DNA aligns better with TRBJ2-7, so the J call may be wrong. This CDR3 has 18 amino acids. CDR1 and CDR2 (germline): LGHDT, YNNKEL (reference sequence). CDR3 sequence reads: CASSQENPTSRLSYEQYF. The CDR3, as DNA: TGTGCCAGCAGCCAAGAAAACCCGACTAGCCGACTCTCCTACGAGCAGTACTTC.

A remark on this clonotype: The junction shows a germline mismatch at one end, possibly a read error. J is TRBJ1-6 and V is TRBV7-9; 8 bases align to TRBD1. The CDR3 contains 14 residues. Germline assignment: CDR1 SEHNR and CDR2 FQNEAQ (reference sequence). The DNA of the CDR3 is TGTGCCAGCAGCCCTGGACAGGGTAATCCACCCCTCCACTTT. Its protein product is CASSPGQGNPPLHF.

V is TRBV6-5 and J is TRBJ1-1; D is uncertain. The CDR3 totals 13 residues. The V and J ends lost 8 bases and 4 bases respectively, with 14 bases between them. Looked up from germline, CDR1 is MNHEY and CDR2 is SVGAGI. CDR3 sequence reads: CASFTTSFTEAFF. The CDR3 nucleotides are TGTGCCAGCTTTACCACTTCTTTCACTGAAGCTTTCTTT.

CDR3 residues: CASSSTYAGTSTDTQYF. Here the CDR3 DNA reads TGCGCCAGCAGCTCTACCTATGCAGGGACTAGCACAGATACGCAGTATTTT. The chain employs TRBV5-1 and TRBJ2-3; the D gene is possibly TRBD2 (6 bases). The CDR3 is 17 amino acids. Germline CDR1 is SGHRS and CDR2 is YFSETQ. V was cut by 3 bases and J by 0 bases, with 17 bases left in between.

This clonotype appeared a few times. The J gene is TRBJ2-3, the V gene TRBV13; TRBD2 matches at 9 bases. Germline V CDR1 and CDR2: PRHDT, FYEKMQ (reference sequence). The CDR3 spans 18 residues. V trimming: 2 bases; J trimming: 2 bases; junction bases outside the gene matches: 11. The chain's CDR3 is CASSLLSSGARLTDTQYF. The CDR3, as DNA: TGTGCCAGCAGCTTATTGTCTAGCGGGGCCCGCCTCACAGATACGCAGTATTTT.

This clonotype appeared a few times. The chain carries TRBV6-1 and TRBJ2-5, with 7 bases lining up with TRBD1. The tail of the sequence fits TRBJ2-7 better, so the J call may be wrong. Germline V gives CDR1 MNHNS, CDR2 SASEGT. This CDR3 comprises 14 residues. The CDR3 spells CASRPKQGIYEQYF. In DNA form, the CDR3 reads TGTGCCAGCAGGCCAAAACAGGGGATCTACGAGCAGTACTTC.

CDR3: CASSYGGGGANVLTF. CDR3 sequence (DNA): TGTGCCAGCAGTTACGGAGGAGGAGGGGCCAACGTCCTGACTTTC. The rearrangement links TRBV6-6 to TRBJ2-6, with a possible D match to TRBD2 (5 bases). The germline CDR1 and CDR2 sequences are MNHNY and SVGAGI (reference sequence). Trimming cost V 2 bases and J 4 bases, with 9 bases left between them. The CDR3 runs 15 residues.